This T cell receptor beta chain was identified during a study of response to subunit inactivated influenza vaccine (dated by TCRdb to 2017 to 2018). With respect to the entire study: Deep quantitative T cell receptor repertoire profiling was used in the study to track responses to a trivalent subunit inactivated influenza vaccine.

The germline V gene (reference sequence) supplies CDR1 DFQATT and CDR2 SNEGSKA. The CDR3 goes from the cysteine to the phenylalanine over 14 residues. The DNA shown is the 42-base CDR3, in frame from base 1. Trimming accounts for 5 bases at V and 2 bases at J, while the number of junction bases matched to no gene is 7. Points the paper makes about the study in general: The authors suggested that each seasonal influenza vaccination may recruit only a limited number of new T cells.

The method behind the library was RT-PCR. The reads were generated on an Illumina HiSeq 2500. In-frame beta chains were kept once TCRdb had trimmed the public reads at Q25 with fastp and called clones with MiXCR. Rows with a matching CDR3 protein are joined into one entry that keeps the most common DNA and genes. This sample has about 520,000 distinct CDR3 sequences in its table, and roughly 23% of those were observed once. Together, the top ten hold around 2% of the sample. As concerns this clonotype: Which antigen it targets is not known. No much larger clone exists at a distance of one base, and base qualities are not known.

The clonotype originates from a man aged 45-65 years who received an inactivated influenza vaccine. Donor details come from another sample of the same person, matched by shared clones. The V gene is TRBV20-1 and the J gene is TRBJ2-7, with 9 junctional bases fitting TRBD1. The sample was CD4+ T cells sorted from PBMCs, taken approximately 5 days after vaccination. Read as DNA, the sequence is TGCAGTGCTCATCCGGGACAGGGAACCTACGAGCAGTACTTC. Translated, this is CSAHPGQGTYEQYF.